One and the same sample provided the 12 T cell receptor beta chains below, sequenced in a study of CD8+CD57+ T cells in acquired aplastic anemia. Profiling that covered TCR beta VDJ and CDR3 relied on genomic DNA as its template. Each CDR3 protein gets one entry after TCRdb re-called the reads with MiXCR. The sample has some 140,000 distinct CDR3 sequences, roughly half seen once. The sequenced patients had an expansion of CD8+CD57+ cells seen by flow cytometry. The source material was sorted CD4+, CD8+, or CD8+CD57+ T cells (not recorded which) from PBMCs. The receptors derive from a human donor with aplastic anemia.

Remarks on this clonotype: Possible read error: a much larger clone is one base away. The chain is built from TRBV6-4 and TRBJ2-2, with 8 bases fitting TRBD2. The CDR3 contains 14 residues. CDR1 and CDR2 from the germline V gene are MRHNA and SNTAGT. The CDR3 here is CASSEIGGAGELLF. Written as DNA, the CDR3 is TGTGCCAGCAGTGAAATCGGGGGGGCCGGGGAGCTGCTTTTT.

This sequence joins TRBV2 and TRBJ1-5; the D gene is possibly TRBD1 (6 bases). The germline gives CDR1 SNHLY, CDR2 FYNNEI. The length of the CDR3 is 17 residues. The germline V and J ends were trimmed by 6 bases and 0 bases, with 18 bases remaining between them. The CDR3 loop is CASSPGGGGNSNQPQHF. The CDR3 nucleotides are TGTGCCAGCAGCCCCGGGGGAGGGGGGAATAGCAATCAGCCCCAGCATTTT.

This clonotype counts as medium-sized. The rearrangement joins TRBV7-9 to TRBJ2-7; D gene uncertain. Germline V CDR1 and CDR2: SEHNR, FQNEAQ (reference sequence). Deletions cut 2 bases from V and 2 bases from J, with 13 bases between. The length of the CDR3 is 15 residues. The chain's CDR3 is CASSLNAPNPYEQYF. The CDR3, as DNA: TGTGCCAGCAGCTTAAATGCGCCGAACCCCTACGAGCAGTACTTC. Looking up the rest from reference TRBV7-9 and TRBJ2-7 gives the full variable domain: DTGVSQNPRHKITKRGQNVTFRCDPISEHNRLYWYRQTLGQGPEFLTYFQNEAQLEKSRLLSDRFSAERPKGSFSTLEIQRTEQGDSAMYLCASSLNAPNPYEQYFGPGTRLTVT.

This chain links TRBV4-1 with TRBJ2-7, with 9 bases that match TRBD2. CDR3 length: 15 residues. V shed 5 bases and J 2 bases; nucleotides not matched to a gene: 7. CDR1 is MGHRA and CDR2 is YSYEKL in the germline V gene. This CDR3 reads CASSRAGGGAYEQYF. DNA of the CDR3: TGCGCCAGCAGCAGAGCAGGCGGGGGGGCCTACGAGCAGTACTTC.

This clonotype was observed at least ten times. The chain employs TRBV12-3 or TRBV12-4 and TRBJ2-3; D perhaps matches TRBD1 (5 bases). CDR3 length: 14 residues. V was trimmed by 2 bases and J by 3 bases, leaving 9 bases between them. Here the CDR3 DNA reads TGTGCCAGCAGTTTAAAGGGGATGACAGATACGCAGTATTTT. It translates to CASSLKGMTDTQYF.

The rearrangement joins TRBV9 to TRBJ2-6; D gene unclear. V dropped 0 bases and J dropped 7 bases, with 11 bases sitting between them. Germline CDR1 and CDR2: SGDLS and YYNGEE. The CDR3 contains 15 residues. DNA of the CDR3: TGTGCCAGCAGCGTAGGGGGTGATGGAGCCAACGTCCTGACTTTC. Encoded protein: CASSVGGDGANVLTF.

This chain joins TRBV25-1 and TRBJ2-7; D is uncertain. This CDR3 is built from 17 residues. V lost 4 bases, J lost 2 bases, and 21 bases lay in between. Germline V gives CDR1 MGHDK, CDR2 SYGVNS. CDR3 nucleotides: TGTGCCAGCAGTGCTAGAGATCTCGAAGGGTCTGCCTACGAGCAGTACTTC. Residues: CASSARDLEGSAYEQYF.

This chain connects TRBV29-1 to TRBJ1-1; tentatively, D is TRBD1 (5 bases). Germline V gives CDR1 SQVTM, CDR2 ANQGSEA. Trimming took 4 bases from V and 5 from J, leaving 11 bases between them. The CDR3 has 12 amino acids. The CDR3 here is CSVGMGRTEAFF. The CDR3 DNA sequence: TGCAGCGTTGGGATGGGGCGGACTGAAGCTTTCTTT.

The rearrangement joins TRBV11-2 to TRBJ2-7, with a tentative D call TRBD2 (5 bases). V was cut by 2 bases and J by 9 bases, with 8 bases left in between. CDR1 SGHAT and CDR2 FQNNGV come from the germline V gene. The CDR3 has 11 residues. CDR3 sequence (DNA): TGTGCCAGCAGCTTAAGCGAGGGGCAGTACTTC. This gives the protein CASSLSEGQYF.

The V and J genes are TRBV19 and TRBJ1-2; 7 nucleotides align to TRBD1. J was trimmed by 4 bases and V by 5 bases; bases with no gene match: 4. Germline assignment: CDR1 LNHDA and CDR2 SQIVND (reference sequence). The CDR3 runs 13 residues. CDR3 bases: TGTGCCAGTAGTGAACAGGGGAGCTATGGCTACACCTTC. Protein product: CASSEQGSYGYTF.

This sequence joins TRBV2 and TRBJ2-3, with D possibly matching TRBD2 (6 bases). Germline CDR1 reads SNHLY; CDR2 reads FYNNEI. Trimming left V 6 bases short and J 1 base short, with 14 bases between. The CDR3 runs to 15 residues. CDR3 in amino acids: CASSPGGVGTDTQYF. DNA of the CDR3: TGTGCCAGCAGCCCCGGGGGTGTGGGCACAGATACGCAGTATTTT.

In nucleotides, the CDR3 is TGTGCCAGCAGCGGAGGGAGCTCCTATAATTCACCCCTCCACTTT. Its translation is CASSGGSSYNSPLHF. The J gene is TRBJ1-6, the V gene TRBV9; D remains unclear. The CDR3 loop spans 15 amino acids. Trimming shortened V by 3 bases and J by 0 bases, and 7 bases separated the two germline ends. Germline loops: CDR1 SGDLS, CDR2 YYNGEE.